This TCR beta chain appears in the sequencing data of a study of T cell repertoires in cytomegalovirus infection. Study-wide background: Based on public TCR beta signatures, there were indications of CMV infection and of a matching HLA type. Whole-study findings and limits: Clonotype analysis showed dominance of the ex vivo response by HLA-C-restricted CMV-specific TCR beta clonotypes.

The sample holds a few counts of this clonotype. Antigen: not known. Trimming removed 2 bases at V and 6 bases at J, with 7 bases between. The germline V gene has CDR1 SGHTA and CDR2 FQGNSA. The CDR3 runs to 13 residues. TCRdb reprocessed the reads with MiXCR, giving one entry per CDR3 protein. Here the sample spans approximately 320,000 distinct CDR3 sequences, more than 9% being singletons. Sequenced: PBMCs. The chain couples TRBV7-2 to TRBJ1-4; no reliable D call. This receptor was obtained from a human donor in good health (CMV status not recorded). Some clones in this sample may be carry-over from other donors' samples. This CDR3 is CASSLIGYEKLFF. The CDR3 DNA follows: TGTGCCAGCAGCTTAATAGGATATGAAAAACTGTTTTTT.